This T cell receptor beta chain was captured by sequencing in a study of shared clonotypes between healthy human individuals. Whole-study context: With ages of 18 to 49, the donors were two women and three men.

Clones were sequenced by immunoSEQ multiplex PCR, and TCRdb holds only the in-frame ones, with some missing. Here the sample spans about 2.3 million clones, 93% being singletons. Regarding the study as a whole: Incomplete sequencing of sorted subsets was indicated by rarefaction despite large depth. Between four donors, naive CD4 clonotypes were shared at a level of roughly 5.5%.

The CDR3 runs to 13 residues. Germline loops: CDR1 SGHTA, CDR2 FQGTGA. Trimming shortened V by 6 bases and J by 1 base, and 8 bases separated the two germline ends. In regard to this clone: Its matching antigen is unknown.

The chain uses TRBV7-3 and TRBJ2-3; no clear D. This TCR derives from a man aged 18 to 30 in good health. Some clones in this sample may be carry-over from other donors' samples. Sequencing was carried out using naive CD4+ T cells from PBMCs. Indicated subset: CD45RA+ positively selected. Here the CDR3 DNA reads TGTGCCAGCAGACGGACCGGCACAGATACGCAGTATTTT. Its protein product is CASRRTGTDTQYF.